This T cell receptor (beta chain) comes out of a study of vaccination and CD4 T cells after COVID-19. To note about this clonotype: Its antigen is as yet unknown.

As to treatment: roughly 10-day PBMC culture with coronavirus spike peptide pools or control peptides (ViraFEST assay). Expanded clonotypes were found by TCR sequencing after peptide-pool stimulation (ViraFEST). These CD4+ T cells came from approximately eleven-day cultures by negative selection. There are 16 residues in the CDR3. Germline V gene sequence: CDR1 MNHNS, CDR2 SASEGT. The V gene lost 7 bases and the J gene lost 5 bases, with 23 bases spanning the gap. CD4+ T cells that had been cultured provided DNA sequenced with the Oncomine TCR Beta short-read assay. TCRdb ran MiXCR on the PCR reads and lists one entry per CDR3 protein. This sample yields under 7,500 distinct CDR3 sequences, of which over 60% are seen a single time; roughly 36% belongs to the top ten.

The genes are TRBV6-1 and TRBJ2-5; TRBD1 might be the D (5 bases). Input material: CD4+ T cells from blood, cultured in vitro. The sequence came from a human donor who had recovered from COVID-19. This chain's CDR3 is CASNEAQRGAGETQYF. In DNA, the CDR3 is TGTGCCAGCAATGAGGCCCAACGTGGGGCTGGGGAGACCCAGTACTTC.